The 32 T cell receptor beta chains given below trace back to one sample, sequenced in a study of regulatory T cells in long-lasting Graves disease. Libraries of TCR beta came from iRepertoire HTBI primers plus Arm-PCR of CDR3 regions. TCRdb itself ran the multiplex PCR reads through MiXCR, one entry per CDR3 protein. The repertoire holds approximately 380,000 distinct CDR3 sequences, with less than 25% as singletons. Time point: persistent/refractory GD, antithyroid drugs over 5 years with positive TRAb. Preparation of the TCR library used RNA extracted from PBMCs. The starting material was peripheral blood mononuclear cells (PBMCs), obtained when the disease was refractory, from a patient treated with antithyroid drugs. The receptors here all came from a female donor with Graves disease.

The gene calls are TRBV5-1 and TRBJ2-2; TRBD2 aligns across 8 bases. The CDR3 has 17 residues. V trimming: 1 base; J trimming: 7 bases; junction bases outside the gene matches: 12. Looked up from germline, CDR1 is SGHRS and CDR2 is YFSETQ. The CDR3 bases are TGCGCCAGCAGCTTGTGGTACCGGGAGGGCCTCGACGGGGAGCTGTTTTTT. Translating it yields CASSLWYREGLDGELFF.

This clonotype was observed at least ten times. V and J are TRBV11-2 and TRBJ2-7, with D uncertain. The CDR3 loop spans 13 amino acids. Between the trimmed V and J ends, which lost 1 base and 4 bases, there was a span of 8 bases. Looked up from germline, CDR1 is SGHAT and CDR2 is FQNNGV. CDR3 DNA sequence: TGTGCCAGCAGCTTAGTCGGAGTTTACGAGCAGTACTTC. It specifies CASSLVGVYEQYF.

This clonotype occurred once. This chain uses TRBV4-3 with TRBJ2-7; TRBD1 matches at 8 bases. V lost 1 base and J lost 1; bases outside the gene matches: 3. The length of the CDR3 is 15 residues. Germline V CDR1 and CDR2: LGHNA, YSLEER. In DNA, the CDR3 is TGCGCCAGCAGCCAAGTTACAGGGGGGTCCTACGAGCAGTACTTC. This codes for CASSQVTGGSYEQYF.

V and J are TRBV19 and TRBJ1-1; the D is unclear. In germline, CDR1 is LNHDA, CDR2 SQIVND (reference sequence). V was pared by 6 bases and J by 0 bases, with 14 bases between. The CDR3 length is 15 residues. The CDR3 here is CASSPHPRLNTEAFF. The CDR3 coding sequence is TGTGCCAGTAGCCCCCATCCGAGATTGAACACTGAAGCTTTCTTT.

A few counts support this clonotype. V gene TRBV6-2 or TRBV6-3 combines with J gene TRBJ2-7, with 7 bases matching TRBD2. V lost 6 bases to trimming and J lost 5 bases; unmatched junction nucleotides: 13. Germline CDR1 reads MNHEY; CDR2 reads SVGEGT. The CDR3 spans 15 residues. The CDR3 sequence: CASRLSGWTWDEQYF. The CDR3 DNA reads TGTGCCAGCAGACTTAGCGGGTGGACTTGGGACGAGCAGTACTTC.

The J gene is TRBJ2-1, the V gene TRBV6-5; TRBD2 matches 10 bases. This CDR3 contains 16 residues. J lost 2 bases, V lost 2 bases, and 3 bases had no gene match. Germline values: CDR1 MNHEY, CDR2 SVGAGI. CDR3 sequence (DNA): TGTGCCAGCAGTTACGCACTAGCGGGGACCTACAATGAGCAGTTCTTC. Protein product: CASSYALAGTYNEQFF.

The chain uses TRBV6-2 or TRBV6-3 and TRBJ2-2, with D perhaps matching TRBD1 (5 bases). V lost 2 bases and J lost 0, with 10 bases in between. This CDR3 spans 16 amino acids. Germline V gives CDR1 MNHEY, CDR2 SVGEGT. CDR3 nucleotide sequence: TGTGCCAGCAGTTACCAGGGTGGCGCGAACACCGGGGAGCTGTTTTTT. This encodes CASSYQGGANTGELFF.

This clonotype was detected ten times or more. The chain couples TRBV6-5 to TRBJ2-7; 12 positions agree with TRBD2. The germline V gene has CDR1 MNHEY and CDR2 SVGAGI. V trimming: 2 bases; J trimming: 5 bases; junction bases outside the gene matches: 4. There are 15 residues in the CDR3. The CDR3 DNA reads TGTGCCAGCAGTTACGGACTAGCGGGACTCGACGAGCAGTACTTC. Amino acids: CASSYGLAGLDEQYF.

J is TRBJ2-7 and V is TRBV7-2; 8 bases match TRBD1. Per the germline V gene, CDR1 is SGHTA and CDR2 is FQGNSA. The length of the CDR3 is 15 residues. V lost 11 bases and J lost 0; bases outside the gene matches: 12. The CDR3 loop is CAGGVQGEYSYEQYF. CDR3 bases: TGTGCCGGCGGGGTACAGGGGGAATACTCCTACGAGCAGTACTTC.

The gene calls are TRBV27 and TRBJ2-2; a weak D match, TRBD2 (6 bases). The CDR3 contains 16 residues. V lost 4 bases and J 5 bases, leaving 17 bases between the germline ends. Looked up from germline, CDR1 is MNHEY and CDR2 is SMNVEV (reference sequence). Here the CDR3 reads CASSSLPGVGTGELFF. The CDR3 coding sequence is TGTGCCAGCAGTTCCCTCCCGGGAGTTGGAACCGGGGAGCTGTTTTTT.

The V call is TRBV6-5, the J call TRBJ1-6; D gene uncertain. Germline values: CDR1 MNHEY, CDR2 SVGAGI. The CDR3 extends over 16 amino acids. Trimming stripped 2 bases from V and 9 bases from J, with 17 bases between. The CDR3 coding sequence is TGTGCCAGCAGTTACGATTTGAGGAACCGACTTTCACCCCTCCACTTT. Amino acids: CASSYDLRNRLSPLHF.

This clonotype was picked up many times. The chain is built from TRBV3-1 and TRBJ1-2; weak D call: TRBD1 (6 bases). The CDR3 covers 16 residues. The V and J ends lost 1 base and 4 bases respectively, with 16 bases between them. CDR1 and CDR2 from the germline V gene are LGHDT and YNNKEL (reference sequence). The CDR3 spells CASSQGQAIPLYGYTF. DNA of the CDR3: TGTGCCAGCAGCCAAGGACAGGCCATCCCCCTCTATGGCTACACCTTC.

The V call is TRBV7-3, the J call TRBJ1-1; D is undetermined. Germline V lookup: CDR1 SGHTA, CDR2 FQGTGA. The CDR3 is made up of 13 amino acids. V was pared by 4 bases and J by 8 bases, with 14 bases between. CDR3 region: CASSSRAGGEAFF. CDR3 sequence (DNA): TGTGCCAGCAGCTCTCGGGCAGGCGGAGAAGCTTTCTTT.

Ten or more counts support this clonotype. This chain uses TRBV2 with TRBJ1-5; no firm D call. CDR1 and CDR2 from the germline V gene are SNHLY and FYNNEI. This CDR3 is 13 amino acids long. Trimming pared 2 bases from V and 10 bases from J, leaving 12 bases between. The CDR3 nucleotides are TGTGCCAGCAGTGAAAGGTGGCTTCAACCCCAGCATTTT. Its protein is CASSERWLQPQHF.

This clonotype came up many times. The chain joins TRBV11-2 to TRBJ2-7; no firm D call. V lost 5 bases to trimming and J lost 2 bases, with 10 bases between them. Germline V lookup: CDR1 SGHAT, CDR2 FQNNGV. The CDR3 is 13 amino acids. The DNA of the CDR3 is TGTGCCAGCAGCCTTAGTGCTACCTACGAGCAGTACTTC. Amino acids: CASSLSATYEQYF.

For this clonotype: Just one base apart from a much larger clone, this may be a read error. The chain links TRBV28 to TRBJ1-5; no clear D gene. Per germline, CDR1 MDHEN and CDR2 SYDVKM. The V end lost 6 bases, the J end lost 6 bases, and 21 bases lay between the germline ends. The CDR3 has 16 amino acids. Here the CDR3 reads CASSLSGGVGAQPQHF. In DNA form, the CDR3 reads TGTGCCAGCAGCTTGAGCGGTGGGGTGGGTGCTCAGCCCCAGCATTTT.

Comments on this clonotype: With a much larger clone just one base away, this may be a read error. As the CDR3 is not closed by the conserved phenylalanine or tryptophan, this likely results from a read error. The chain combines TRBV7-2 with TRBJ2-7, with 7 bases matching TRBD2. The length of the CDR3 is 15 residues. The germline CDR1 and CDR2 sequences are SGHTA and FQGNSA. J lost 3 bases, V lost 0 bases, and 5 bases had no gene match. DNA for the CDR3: TGTGCCAGCAGCTTAGCGGCGGGAGAGGACTACGAGCAGTACTCC. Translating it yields CASSLAAGEDYEQYS.

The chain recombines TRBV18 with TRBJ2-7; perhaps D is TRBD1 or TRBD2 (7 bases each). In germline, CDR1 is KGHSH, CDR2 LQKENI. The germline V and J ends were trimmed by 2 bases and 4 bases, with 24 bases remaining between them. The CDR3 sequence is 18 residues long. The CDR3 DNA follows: TGTGCCAGCTCACCAGGTACAGGGGCTAACGGGAGGCGGTACGAGCAGTACTTC. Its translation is CASSPGTGANGRRYEQYF.

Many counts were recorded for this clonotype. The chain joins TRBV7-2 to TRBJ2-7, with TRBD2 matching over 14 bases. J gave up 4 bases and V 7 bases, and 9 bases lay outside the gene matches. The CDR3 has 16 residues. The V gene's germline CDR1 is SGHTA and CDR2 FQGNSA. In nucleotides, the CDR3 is TGTGCCAGCAACCCGGGACTAGCGGGAGAGTGGTACGAGCAGTACTTC. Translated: CASNPGLAGEWYEQYF.

The CDR3 DNA reads TGTGCCAGCAGCTTAGTAGAGGGGGCGGGAAATTCACCCCTCCACTTT. This sequence encodes CASSLVEGAGNSPLHF. The rearrangement links TRBV7-9 to TRBJ1-6; 7 nucleotides line up with TRBD1. The CDR3 covers 16 residues. Germline assignment: CDR1 SEHNR and CDR2 FQNEAQ (reference sequence). V trimming: 1 base; J trimming: 7 bases; junction bases outside the gene matches: 7.

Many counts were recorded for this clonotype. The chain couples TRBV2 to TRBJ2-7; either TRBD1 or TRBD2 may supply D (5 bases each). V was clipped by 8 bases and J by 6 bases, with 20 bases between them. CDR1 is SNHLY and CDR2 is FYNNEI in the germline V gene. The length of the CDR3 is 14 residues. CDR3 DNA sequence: TGTGCCAGCGGCGAGGGGCCGTTCGGATCCGAGCAGTACTTC. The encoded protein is CASGEGPFGSEQYF.

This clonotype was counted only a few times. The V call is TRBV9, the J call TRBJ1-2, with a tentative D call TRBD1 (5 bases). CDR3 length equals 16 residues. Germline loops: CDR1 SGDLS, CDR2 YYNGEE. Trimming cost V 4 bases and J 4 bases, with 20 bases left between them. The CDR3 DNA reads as TGTGCCAGCAGCCCAGGGACGGGCAGGGATTCCTATGGCTACACCTTC. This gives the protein CASSPGTGRDSYGYTF.

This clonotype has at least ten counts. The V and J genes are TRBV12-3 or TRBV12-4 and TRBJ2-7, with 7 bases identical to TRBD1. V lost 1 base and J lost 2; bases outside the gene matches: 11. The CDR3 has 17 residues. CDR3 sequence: CASSLGGFPDRPYEQYF. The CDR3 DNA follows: TGTGCCAGCAGTTTAGGCGGCTTCCCGGACAGGCCCTACGAGCAGTACTTC.

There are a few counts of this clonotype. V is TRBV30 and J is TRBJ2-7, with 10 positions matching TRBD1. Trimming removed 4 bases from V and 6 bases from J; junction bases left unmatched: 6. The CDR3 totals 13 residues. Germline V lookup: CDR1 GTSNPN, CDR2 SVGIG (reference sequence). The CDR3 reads CAWTTGTGVEQYF. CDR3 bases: TGTGCCTGGACGACCGGGACAGGGGTCGAGCAGTACTTC.

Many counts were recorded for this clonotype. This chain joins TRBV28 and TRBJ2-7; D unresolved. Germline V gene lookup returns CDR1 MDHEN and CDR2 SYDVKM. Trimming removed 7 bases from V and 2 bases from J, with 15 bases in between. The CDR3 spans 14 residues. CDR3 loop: CASTLTGPPYEQYF. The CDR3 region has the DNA TGTGCCAGCACCCTAACGGGCCCCCCCTACGAGCAGTACTTC. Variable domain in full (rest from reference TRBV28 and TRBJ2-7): DVKVTQSSRYLVKRTGEKVFLECVQDMDHENMFWYRQDPGLGLRLIYFSYDVKMKEKGDIPEGYSVSREKKERFSLILESASTNQTSMYLCASTLTGPPYEQYFGPGTRLTVT.

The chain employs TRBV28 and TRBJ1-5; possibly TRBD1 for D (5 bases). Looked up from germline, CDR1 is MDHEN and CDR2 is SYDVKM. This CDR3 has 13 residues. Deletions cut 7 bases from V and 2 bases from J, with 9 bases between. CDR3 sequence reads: CASKRDGNQPQHF. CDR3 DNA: TGTGCCAGCAAGCGGGACGGCAATCAGCCCCAGCATTTT.

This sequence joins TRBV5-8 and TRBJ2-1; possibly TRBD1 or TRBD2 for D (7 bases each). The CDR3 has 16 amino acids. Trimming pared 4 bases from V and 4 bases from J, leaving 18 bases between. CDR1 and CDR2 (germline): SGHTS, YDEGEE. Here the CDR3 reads CASSPLLQGGYNEQFF. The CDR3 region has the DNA TGTGCCAGCAGCCCCCTACTCCAGGGGGGGTACAATGAGCAGTTCTTC.

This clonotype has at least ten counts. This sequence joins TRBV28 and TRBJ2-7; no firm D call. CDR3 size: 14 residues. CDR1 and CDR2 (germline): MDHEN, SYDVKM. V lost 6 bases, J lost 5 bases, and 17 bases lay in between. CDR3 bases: TGTGCCAGCAGGCCCCTAGGGCCCCTTGACGAGCAGTACTTC. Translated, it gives CASRPLGPLDEQYF.

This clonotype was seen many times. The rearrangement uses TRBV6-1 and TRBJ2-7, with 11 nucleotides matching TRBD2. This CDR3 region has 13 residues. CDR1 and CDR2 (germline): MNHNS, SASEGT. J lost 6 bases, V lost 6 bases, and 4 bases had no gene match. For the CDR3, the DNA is TGTGCCAGCAGACTAGCGGGAGCCGGCGAGCAGTACTTC. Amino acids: CASRLAGAGEQYF.

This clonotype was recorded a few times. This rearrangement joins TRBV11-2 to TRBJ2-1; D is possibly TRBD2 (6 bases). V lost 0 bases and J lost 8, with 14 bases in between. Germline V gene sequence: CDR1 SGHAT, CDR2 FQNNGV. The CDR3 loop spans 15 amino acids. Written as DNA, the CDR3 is TGTGCCAGCAGCTTAGAGGCGGGTCCGGGGGATGAGCAGTTCTTC. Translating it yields CASSLEAGPGDEQFF.

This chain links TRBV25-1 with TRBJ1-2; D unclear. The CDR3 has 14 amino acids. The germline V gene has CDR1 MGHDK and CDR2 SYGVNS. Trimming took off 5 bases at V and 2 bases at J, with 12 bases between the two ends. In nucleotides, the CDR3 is TGTGCCAGCAGTCCCCACGGCAGCAACTATGGCTACACCTTC. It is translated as CASSPHGSNYGYTF.

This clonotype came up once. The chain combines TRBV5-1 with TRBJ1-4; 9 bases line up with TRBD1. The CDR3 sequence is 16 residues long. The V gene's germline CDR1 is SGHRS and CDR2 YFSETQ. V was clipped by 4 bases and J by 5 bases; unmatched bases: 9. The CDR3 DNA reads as TGCGCCAGCAGCCATGGTTACGACAGGGGGAATGAAAAACTGTTTTTT. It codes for CASSHGYDRGNEKLFF.